One sample yielded the 2 T cell receptor beta chains listed below, sequenced in a study of T cell responses to AZD1222 COVID-19 vaccine. Assay used: immunoSEQ multiplex PCR; TCRdb lists only in-frame clones, some missing. The sample has 120,000 to 150,000 clones, roughly 86% seen once; the top ten hold approximately 5.4%. The sequencing here drew on peripheral blood, taken 28 days after the second AZD1222 dose. The receptors shown here come from an adult who received the AZD1222 COVID-19 vaccine.

The gene calls are TRBV7-8 and TRBJ2-7, with D possibly being TRBD1 (6 bases). Trimming shortened V by 0 bases and J by 2 bases, and 17 bases separated the two germline ends. CDR1 and CDR2 (germline): SGHVS, FQNEAQ. This CDR3 region has 17 residues. In DNA form, the CDR3 reads TGTGCCAGCAGCTTAGCGCTTCCCAGGGGTGACCCCTACGAGCAGTACTTC. Its protein is CASSLALPRGDPYEQYF.

The rearrangement links TRBV2 to TRBJ2-7; D is unclear. The CDR3 sequence is 13 residues long. Germline-derived CDR1 and CDR2 are SNHLY and FYNNEI. V lost 2 bases and J lost 2, with 7 bases in between. The chain's CDR3 is CASSESQAYEQYF. In DNA, the CDR3 is TGTGCCAGCAGTGAATCACAAGCCTACGAGCAGTACTTC.